What follows is one T cell receptor beta chain and its context. No cognate antigen has been identified for it. Nothing much larger sits one base from this clone, and base qualities are not available. Cut back by 1 base and 1 base, the V and J ends lie 14 bases apart. The CDR3 runs 17 residues from the cysteine to the phenylalanine. Kept here is only the CDR3 DNA, which spans 51 bases and is read in frame from base 1. CDR1 and CDR2, per the germline V gene, are SGHVS and FNYEAQ. For sequencing, an Illumina HiSeq 1500 was employed. TCRdb ran its own pipeline on the public reads, namely fastp trimming at Q25 and MiXCR clone calling, and kept in-frame beta chains. Rows with a matching CDR3 protein are joined into one entry that keeps the most common DNA and genes. This sample gives around 55,000 distinct CDR3 sequences in total; more than 15% of them show up just once. The ten largest clonotypes hold less than 30% of the sample.

The treatment or condition tag for this specimen amounts to: in vitro stimulation with specific CMV peptide epitopes to enrich CMV-specific T cells. The data derive from a study of T cell repertoires in cytomegalovirus infection (dated by TCRdb to the late 2010s). In terms of the full investigation: The peptide stimulations were aimed at well-studied HLA-B-restricted epitopes as well as recently identified HLA-C-restricted CMV epitopes, whose presentation resists viral immunomodulation. Donor HLA type was relevant to the analysis, as public TCR beta signatures indicated carriage of CMV infection together with the matching HLA type. Points the paper makes about the study in general: The ex vivo response was dominated by HLA-C-restricted CMV-specific TCR beta clonotypes, which also provided the single most frequent clonotype in two of eight donors. Carriers of CMV infection plus the relevant HLA type were discriminated by the cumulative frequency of public TCR beta family members in the study cohort and in an independent roughly 320-donor cohort.

This receptor was taken from a human donor in good health (CMV status not recorded). Some clones in this sample may be carry-over from other donors' samples. Material: CD8+ T cells from cultured PBMCs, obtained from culture after CMV antigen stimulation. Here the chain combines TRBV7-6 and TRBJ1-3; the D gene cannot be named for sure. CDR3 sequence: CASSLVSAPYSGNTIYF. The nucleotide sequence reads TGTGCCAGCAGCTTAGTGTCAGCCCCATATTCTGGAAACACCATATATTTT. With all but the CDR3 taken from the reference TRBV7-6 and TRBJ1-3 genes, the full variable domain is: GAGVSQSPRYKVTKRGQDVALRCDPISGHVSLYWYRQALGQGPEFLTYFNYEAQQDKSGLPNDRFSAERPEGSISTLTIQRTEQRDSAMYRCASSLVSAPYSGNTIYFGEGSWLTVV.